This is a list of T cell receptor beta chains from one sample in a study of OX40 agonist ivuxolimab in advanced cancers. The assay was immunoSEQ multiplex PCR, and TCRdb's table has in-frame clones only and misses some. The sample shows some 60,000 clones, about 89% of them seen only once. The sequenced sample was CD4+ or CD8+ T cells sorted from blood, obtained in a trial of the OX40 agonist ivuxolimab. These TCRs come from an adult with an advanced solid tumor such as melanoma, head and neck, liver or kidney cancer. Each CDR3 is given with its conserved first and last residue. A D gene is named only where the DNA matches it firmly. Only part of the rows carry a size: once, few, many, or a class if the clone is expanded.

cdr3_aa: CASSGGTANTEAFF
cdr3_nt: TGCGCCAGCAGCGGCGGGACAGCGAACACTGAAGCTTTCTTT
j_call: TRBJ1-1
d_call: TRBD1
v_call: TRBV5-1
clone_size: few

cdr3_aa: CASGQVASGNTIYF
cdr3_nt: TGTGCCAGCGGACAGGTCGCCTCTGGAAACACCATATATTTT
j_call: TRBJ1-3
d_call: TRBD1
v_call: TRBV19
clone_size: few

cdr3_aa: CASSLGRGRRLGETQYF
cdr3_nt: TGTGCCAGCAGCTTAGGGCGGGGGCGGCGACTCGGGGAGACCCAGTACTTC
j_call: TRBJ2-5
d_call: .
v_call: TRBV11-2
clone_size: .

cdr3_aa: CASGGLGANTGELFF
cdr3_nt: TGTGCCAGCGGGGGGCTCGGGGCGAACACCGGGGAGCTGTTTTTT
j_call: TRBJ2-2
d_call: .
v_call: TRBV9
clone_size: .

cdr3_aa: CASSLVVGQPQHF
cdr3_nt: TGTGCCAGCAGCTTAGTCGTCGGTCAGCCCCAGCATTTT
j_call: TRBJ1-5
d_call: .
v_call: TRBV7-6
clone_size: .

cdr3_aa: CASSLGTTVAGPYEQYF
cdr3_nt: TGTGCCAGCAGCTTAGGGACGACGGTAGCGGGGCCATACGAGCAGTACTTC
j_call: TRBJ2-7
d_call: TRBD2
v_call: TRBV13
clone_size: .

cdr3_aa: CASRADTFYEQYF
cdr3_nt: TGTGCCAGCAGGGCAGACACTTTCTACGAGCAGTACTTC
j_call: TRBJ2-7
d_call: .
v_call: TRBV6-1
clone_size: once

cdr3_aa: CASKRGGGSNYEQYF
cdr3_nt: TGTGCCAGCAAGCGAGGGGGGGGAAGTAACTACGAGCAGTACTTC
j_call: TRBJ2-7
d_call: .
v_call: TRBV11-2
clone_size: once

cdr3_aa: CASSQGWNTEAFF
cdr3_nt: TGTGCCAGCAGCCAAGGATGGAACACTGAAGCTTTCTTT
j_call: TRBJ1-1
d_call: .
v_call: TRBV14
clone_size: once

cdr3_aa: CASSLLGQGAYGYTF
cdr3_nt: TGTGCCAGCAGTTTATTGGGACAGGGGGCCTATGGCTACACCTTC
j_call: TRBJ1-2
d_call: TRBD1
v_call: TRBV27
clone_size: .

cdr3_aa: CASSLGGGQSNQPQHF
cdr3_nt: TGTGCCAGCAGCTTAGGTGGTGGACAGAGCAATCAGCCCCAGCATTTT
j_call: TRBJ1-5
d_call: .
v_call: TRBV7-2
clone_size: .

cdr3_aa: CASSPGLAGVEQFF
cdr3_nt: TGTGCCAGCAGCCCGGGACTAGCGGGGGTTGAGCAGTTCTTC
j_call: TRBJ2-1
d_call: TRBD2
v_call: TRBV7-2
clone_size: .

cdr3_aa: CASSYLDVNQPQHF
cdr3_nt: TGTGCCAGCAGTTACCTCGACGTAAATCAGCCCCAGCATTTT
j_call: TRBJ1-5
d_call: .
v_call: TRBV6-6
clone_size: .

cdr3_aa: CASSEGGSRYNEQFF
cdr3_nt: TGTGCCAGCAGTGAGGGCGGGAGCCGCTACAATGAGCAGTTCTTC
j_call: TRBJ2-1
d_call: TRBD2
v_call: TRBV6-1
clone_size: .

cdr3_aa: CASSLYVATSGYGYTF
cdr3_nt: TGTGCCAGCAGCTTGTATGTGGCGACCTCTGGCTATGGCTACACCTTC
j_call: TRBJ1-2
d_call: .
v_call: TRBV5-6
clone_size: .

cdr3_aa: CASRETSSTDTQYF
cdr3_nt: TGTGCCAGTAGAGAGACTAGCAGCACAGATACGCAGTATTTT
j_call: TRBJ2-3
d_call: TRBD2
v_call: TRBV19
clone_size: .

cdr3_aa: CASSLSGQGGIQYNEQFF
cdr3_nt: TGTGCCAGCAGCCTTTCCGGACAGGGGGGGATCCAATACAATGAGCAGTTCTTC
j_call: TRBJ2-1
d_call: TRBD1
v_call: TRBV9
clone_size: .

cdr3_aa: CASSPQGFGEQFF
cdr3_nt: TGTGCTAGCAGCCCCCAGGGTTTCGGTGAGCAGTTCTTC
j_call: TRBJ2-1
d_call: .
v_call: TRBV7-7
clone_size: .

cdr3_aa: CASSQEGQVNQPQHF
cdr3_nt: TGCGCCAGCAGCCAAGAGGGACAGGTGAATCAGCCCCAGCATTTT
j_call: TRBJ1-5
d_call: TRBD1
v_call: TRBV4-1
clone_size: .

cdr3_aa: CASSDPRHKNQPQHF
cdr3_nt: TGTGCCAGCAGTGACCCTCGACATAAGAATCAGCCCCAGCATTTT
j_call: TRBJ1-5
d_call: .
v_call: TRBV6-4
clone_size: .

cdr3_aa: CASSARGATDTQYF
cdr3_nt: TGTGCCAGCAGTGCAAGGGGGGCCACAGATACGCAGTATTTT
j_call: TRBJ2-3
d_call: .
v_call: TRBV6-1
clone_size: .

cdr3_aa: CASSEDRVWFYGYTF
cdr3_nt: TGTGCCAGCAGTGAGGACAGGGTCTGGTTCTATGGCTACACCTTC
j_call: TRBJ1-2
d_call: TRBD1
v_call: TRBV2
clone_size: .

cdr3_aa: CASSRGAATYEQYF
cdr3_nt: TGTGCCAGCTCACGGGGGGCCGCAACTTACGAGCAGTACTTC
j_call: TRBJ2-7
d_call: .
v_call: TRBV18
clone_size: few

cdr3_aa: CATSPSVLIYDEQYF
cdr3_nt: TGTGCCACCAGCCCCTCCGTTTTAATTTACGACGAGCAGTACTTC
j_call: TRBJ2-7
d_call: .
v_call: TRBV15
clone_size: .

cdr3_aa: CASSLRGGTRGNEQFF
cdr3_nt: TGTGCCAGCAGCTTAAGAGGGGGGACTAGAGGAAATGAGCAGTTCTTC
j_call: TRBJ2-1
d_call: TRBD2
v_call: TRBV7-3
clone_size: .

cdr3_aa: CASSQAGDDGYTF
cdr3_nt: TGTGCCAGCTCCCAGGCAGGGGACGATGGCTACACCTTC
j_call: TRBJ1-2
d_call: .
v_call: TRBV18
clone_size: once